This T cell receptor (beta chain) was captured by sequencing in a study of T cell responses to AZD1222 COVID-19 vaccine. As for this clone: The antigen remains unidentified.

Study conclusions and caveats: Sampled repertoires all dated from after the peak T cell response.

Germline assignment: CDR1 LGHDT and CDR2 YNNKEL (reference sequence). This CDR3 is 15 amino acids long. Trimming cost V 4 bases and J 8 bases, with 18 bases left between them. TCRdb keeps only in-frame clones here, not all; method: immunoSEQ multiplex PCR. The table has about 100,000 clones, around nine tenths seen once. The receptor's source is an adult in good health. The specimen was peripheral blood, collected on day 0 of AZD1222 vaccination. The V and J genes are TRBV3-1 (or the pseudogene TRBV3-2) and TRBJ2-1; possibly TRBD2 for D (5 bases). The CDR3 DNA reads TGTGCCAGCAGCCTAGGCGGGCGGCTAGCCGATGAGCAGTTCTTC. Translating gives CASSLGGRLADEQFF.